This note documents a single T cell receptor beta chain sequence. The CDR3 goes on 3 residues after the read ends, and that part is filled in from the germline J gene. Trimming pared 5 bases from V and 0 bases from J, leaving 20 bases between. This CDR3 region has 17 residues. Germline lookup yields CDR1 DFQATT and CDR2 SNEGSKA (reference sequence). The assay was immunoSEQ multiplex PCR, and TCRdb's table has in-frame clones only and misses some. This table lists about 48,000 clones. The entry originates in a study of T cells in women clearing cervical HPV infection. This chain links TRBV20-1 with TRBJ2-1, with TRBD1 as a possible D gene (6 bases). This sequence originates from a woman aged 18 to 75 with a cervical HPV16 infection that either progressed to CIN3+ or cleared (not recorded which). Sequenced material: blood buffy coat. The part of the CDR3 DNA that was read is TGCAGTGCTTTAGACAGGCGGAGGTCCTTCTCCTACAATGAG. The encoded protein is CSALDRRRSFSYNE. The complete CDR3 sequence is CSALDRRRSFSYNEQFF.